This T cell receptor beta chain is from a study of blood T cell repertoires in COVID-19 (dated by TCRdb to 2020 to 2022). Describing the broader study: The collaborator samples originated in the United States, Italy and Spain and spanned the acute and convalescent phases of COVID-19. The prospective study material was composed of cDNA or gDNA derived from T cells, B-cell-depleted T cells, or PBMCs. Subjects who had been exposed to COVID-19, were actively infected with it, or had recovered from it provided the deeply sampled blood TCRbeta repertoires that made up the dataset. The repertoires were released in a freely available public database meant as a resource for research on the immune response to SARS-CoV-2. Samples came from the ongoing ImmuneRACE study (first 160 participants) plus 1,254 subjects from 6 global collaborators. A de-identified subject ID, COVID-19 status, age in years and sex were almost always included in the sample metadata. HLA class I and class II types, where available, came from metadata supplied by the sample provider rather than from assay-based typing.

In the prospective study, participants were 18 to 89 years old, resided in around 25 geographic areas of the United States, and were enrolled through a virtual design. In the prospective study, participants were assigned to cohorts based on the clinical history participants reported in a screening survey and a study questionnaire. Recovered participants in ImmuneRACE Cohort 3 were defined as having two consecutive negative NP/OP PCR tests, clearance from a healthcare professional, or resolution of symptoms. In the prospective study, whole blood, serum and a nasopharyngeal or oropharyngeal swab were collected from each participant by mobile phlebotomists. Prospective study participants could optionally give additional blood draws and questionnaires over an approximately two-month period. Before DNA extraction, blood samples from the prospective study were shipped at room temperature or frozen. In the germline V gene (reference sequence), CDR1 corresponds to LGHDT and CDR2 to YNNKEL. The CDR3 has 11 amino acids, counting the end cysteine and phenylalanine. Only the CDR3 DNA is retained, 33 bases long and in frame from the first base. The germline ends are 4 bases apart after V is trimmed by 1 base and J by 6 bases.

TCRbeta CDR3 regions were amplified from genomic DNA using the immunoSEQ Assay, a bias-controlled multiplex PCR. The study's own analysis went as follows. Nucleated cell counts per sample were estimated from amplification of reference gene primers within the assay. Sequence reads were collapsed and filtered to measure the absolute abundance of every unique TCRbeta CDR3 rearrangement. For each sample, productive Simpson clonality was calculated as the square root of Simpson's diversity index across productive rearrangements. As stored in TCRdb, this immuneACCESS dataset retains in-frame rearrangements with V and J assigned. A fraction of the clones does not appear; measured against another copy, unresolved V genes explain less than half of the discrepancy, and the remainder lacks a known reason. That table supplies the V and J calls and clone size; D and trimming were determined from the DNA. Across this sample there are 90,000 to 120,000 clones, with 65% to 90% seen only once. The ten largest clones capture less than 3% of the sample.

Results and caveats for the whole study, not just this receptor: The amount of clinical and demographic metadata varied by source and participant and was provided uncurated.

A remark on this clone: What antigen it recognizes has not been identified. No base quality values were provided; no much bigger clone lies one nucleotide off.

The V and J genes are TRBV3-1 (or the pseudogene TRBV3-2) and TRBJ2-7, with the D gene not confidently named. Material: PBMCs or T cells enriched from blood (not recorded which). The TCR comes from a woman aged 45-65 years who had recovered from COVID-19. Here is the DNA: TGTGCCAGCAGCCAAGTATCCGAGCAGTACTTC. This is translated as CASSQVSEQYF.